These T cell receptor beta chains were read from a single sample in a study of lymphopenia after photon versus proton radiotherapy. Measured with immunoSEQ multiplex PCR; TCRdb has only the in-frame clones, and not every one. Among about 83,000 clones listed, around four fifths were seen once. This specimen was peripheral blood, taken from a patient treated with proton-based radiotherapy. These receptors all come from a man aged 55 to 70 with pancreatic cancer. The CDR3 runs from the conserved cysteine through the conserved F or W. Each record gives: J gene, clone size, V gene, D gene, CDR3 protein, CDR3 DNA. D genes are given only for firm matches. Clone size is stated in some rows and not others, as once, few, many or a class when expanded.

j_gene: TRBJ2-1
abundance: few
v_gene: TRBV27
d_gene: NA
CDR3aa: CASSRTPYNEQFF
CDR3nt: TGTGCCAGCAGCCGGACTCCTTACAATGAGCAGTTCTTC

j_gene: TRBJ1-5
abundance: NA
v_gene: TRBV6-1
d_gene: TRBD1
CDR3aa: CASSPGTGAFQPQHF
CDR3nt: TGTGCCAGCAGTCCCGGGACAGGGGCATTTCAGCCCCAGCATTTT

j_gene: TRBJ1-4
abundance: NA
v_gene: TRBV9
d_gene: NA
CDR3aa: CASSVGVTATNEKLFF
CDR3nt: TGTGCCAGCAGCGTAGGAGTGACTGCAACTAATGAAAAACTGTTTTTT

j_gene: TRBJ2-7
abundance: once
v_gene: TRBV27
d_gene: NA
CDR3aa: CASSPDGGAYEQYF
CDR3nt: TGTGCCAGCAGCCCTGATGGGGGAGCCTACGAGCAGTACTTC

j_gene: TRBJ2-2
abundance: NA
v_gene: TRBV28
d_gene: NA
CDR3aa: CASSSGVGTGELFF
CDR3nt: TGTGCCAGCAGTTCAGGGGTGGGCACCGGGGAGCTGTTTTTT

j_gene: TRBJ2-7
abundance: once
v_gene: TRBV5-5
d_gene: TRBD1
CDR3aa: CASSTSGGPAYEQYF
CDR3nt: TGTGCCAGCAGCACTTCAGGGGGCCCTGCCTACGAGCAGTACTTC

j_gene: TRBJ2-2
abundance: NA
v_gene: TRBV11-2
d_gene: NA
CDR3aa: CAHLEGPGGELFF
CDR3nt: TGTGCCCACCTCGAAGGGCCTGGCGGGGAGCTGTTTTTT

j_gene: TRBJ2-7
abundance: NA
v_gene: TRBV7-8
d_gene: NA
CDR3aa: CASSFPGGYEQYF
CDR3nt: TGTGCCAGCAGCTTCCCCGGGGGCTACGAGCAGTACTTC

j_gene: TRBJ2-2
abundance: NA
v_gene: TRBV7-3
d_gene: NA
CDR3aa: CASSLSGSTGELFF
CDR3nt: TGTGCCAGCAGCTTATCAGGCAGCACCGGGGAGCTGTTTTTT

j_gene: TRBJ2-3
abundance: NA
v_gene: TRBV6-4
d_gene: NA
CDR3aa: CASSAQTSGTDTQYF
CDR3nt: TGTGCCAGCAGTGCACAGACGAGTGGGACAGATACGCAGTATTTT

j_gene: TRBJ2-3
abundance: NA
v_gene: TRBV6-6
d_gene: NA
CDR3aa: CASSLRTDTQYF
CDR3nt: TGTGCCAGCTCCCTACGCACAGATACGCAGTATTTT

j_gene: TRBJ1-2
abundance: NA
v_gene: TRBV6-4
d_gene: NA
CDR3aa: CARRAQPSGGYTF
CDR3nt: TGTGCCAGAAGGGCGCAGCCCTCAGGGGGCTACACCTTC

j_gene: TRBJ2-1
abundance: NA
v_gene: TRBV27
d_gene: NA
CDR3aa: CASSLYLDYNEQFF
CDR3nt: TGTGCCAGCAGTTTATATCTGGACTACAATGAGCAGTTCTTC

j_gene: TRBJ2-5
abundance: NA
v_gene: TRBV2
d_gene: TRBD2
CDR3aa: CASTVGTSGRVETQYF
CDR3nt: TGTGCCAGCACCGTGGGGACTAGCGGGAGGGTCGAGACCCAGTACTTC

j_gene: TRBJ1-2
abundance: NA
v_gene: TRBV28
d_gene: TRBD1
CDR3aa: CASSSFQGTGIHSGYTF
CDR3nt: TGTGCCAGCAGTTCATTCCAAGGGACAGGGATTCATTCTGGCTACACCTTC

j_gene: TRBJ2-5
abundance: NA
v_gene: TRBV20-1
d_gene: NA
CDR3aa: CSARPPGAQYF
CDR3nt: TGCAGTGCTAGACCGCCTGGGGCCCAGTACTTC

j_gene: TRBJ1-1
abundance: NA
v_gene: TRBV11-2
d_gene: NA
CDR3aa: CASSKGPNTEAFF
CDR3nt: TGTGCCAGCAGCAAGGGGCCGAACACTGAAGCTTTCTTT

j_gene: TRBJ2-1
abundance: NA
v_gene: TRBV7-2
d_gene: TRBD2
CDR3aa: CASSYTGTSDYNEQFF
CDR3nt: TGTGCCAGCAGCTATACCGGGACTAGCGACTACAATGAGCAGTTCTTC

j_gene: TRBJ2-3
abundance: NA
v_gene: TRBV21-1
d_gene: NA
CDR3aa: CASSKGGLAGATPQTDTQYF
CDR3nt: TGTGCCAGCTCCAAAGGGGGACTAGCGGGAGCCACCCCCCAGACAGATACGCAGTATTTT